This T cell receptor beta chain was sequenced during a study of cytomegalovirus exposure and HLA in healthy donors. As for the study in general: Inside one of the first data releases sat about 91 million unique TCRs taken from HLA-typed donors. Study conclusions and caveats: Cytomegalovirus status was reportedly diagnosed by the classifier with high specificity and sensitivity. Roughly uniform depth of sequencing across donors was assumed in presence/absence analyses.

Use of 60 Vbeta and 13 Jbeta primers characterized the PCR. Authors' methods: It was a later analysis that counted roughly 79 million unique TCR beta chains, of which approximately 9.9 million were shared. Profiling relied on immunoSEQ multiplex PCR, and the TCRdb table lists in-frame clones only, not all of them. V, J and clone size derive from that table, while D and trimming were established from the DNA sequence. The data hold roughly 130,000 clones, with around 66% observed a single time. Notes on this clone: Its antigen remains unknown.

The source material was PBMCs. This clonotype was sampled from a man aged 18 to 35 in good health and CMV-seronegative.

This CDR3 reads CASSQTGLTETQYF. CDR3 nucleotides: TGTGCCAGCAGCCAGACAGGGCTGACTGAGACCCAGTACTTC. V usage is TRBV7-9 and J usage is TRBJ2-5, with 7 bases aligning to TRBD1. Germline assignment: CDR1 SEHNR and CDR2 FQNEAQ (reference sequence). The CDR3 consists of 14 residues. The J segment lost 5 bases and the V segment lost 5 bases, leaving 8 bases of the junction unmatched.